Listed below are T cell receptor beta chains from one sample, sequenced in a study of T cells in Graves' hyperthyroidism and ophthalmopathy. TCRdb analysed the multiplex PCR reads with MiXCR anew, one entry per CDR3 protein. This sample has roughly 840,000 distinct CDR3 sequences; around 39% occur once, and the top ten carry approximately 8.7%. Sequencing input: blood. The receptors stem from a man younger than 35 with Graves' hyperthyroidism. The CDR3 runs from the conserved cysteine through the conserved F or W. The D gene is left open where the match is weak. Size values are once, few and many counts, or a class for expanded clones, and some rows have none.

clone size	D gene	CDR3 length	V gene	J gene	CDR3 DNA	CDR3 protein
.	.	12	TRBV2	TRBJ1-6	TGTGCCAGCAGTGGGCCGAATTCACCCCTCCACTTT	CASSGPNSPLHF
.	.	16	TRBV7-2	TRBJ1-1	TGTGCCAGCAGCCCCAGGGAGTGGACAGCGAACACTGAAGCTTTCTTT	CASSPREWTANTEAFF
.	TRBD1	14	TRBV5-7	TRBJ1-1	TGTGCCAGCAGCTCGGGACAGGCCGCCACTGAAGCTTTCTTT	CASSSGQAATEAFF
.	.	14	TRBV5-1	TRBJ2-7	TGCGCCAGCAGCTTGACCCTAGCGAGTTACGAGCAGTACTTC	CASSLTLASYEQYF
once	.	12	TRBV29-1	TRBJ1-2	TGCAGCCACTGGGGCAGTGTGACAGGCTACACCTTC	CSHWGSVTGYTF
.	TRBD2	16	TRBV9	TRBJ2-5	TGTGCCAGCAGCGTACAGGGCGGGGGGCACCAGGAGACCCAGTACTTC	CASSVQGGGHQETQYF
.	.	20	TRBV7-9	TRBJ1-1	TGTGCCAGCAGCTTACGAGACAGCAGCGAAACGAGACCCGACGGACATGAAGCTTTCTTT	CASSLRDSSETRPDGHEAFF
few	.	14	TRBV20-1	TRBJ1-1	TGCAGTGCTAGAGTCTGGGGGCGAGGGACTGAAGCTTTCTTT	CSARVWGRGTEAFF
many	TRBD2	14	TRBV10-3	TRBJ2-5	TGTGCCACCTCAGCGGGGGGGCGTTCGGAGACCCAGTACTTC	CATSAGGRSETQYF
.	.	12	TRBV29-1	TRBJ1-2	TGCAGCTTGAGGCTGGGTCTCTATGGCTACACCTTC	CSLRLGLYGYTF
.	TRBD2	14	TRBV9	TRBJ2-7	TGTGCCAGCAGCGGTTCTAGCGGGGGTTACGAGCAGTACTTC	CASSGSSGGYEQYF
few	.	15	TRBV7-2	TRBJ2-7	TGTGCCAGCAGCTTAGTCAGGGCTGTCGGTTACGAGCAGTACTTC	CASSLVRAVGYEQYF
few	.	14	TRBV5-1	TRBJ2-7	TGCGCCAGCAGCGAAGGACAGTTTCCCTACGAGCAGTACTTC	CASSEGQFPYEQYF
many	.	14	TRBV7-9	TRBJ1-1	TGTGCCAGCACCTCGGGCAGAGAGAACACTGAAGCTTTCTTT	CASTSGRENTEAFF
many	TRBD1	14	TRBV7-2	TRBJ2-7	TGTGCCAGCAGCAAGGACAGGGGGCGCAACGAGCAGTACTTC	CASSKDRGRNEQYF
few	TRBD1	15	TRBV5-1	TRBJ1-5	TGCGCCAGCAGCTTGGCAGGGGGTAGAAATCAGCCCCAGCATTTT	CASSLAGGRNQPQHF
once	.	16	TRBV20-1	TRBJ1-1	TGCAGTGCTACACCTGGACCGGACTTTATGAACACTGAAGCTTTCTTT	CSATPGPDFMNTEAFF